This T cell receptor beta chain was identified during a study of regulatory T cells in long-lasting Graves disease. The authors built TCR beta libraries using iRepertoire HTBI primers and Arm-PCR of CDR3 regions. From the multiplex PCR reads, TCRdb called clonotypes with MiXCR, one entry per CDR3 protein. Of roughly 300,000 distinct CDR3 sequences in the sample, around 23% were seen once. Study outcomes and limitations: Graves' patients with persistent disease showed TCR diversity lower than patients newly diagnosed.

On this clonotype: Its matching antigen is unknown.

The time point denotes: persistent/refractory GD, antithyroid drugs over 5 years with positive TRAb. RNA isolated from PBMCs was used to make the TCR library. The origin of this receptor is a female donor with Graves disease. Specimen: peripheral blood mononuclear cells (PBMCs), collected when the disease was refractory, from a patient treated with antithyroid drugs.

This CDR3 reads CASSPARDRGSPLHF. DNA of the CDR3: TGTGCCAGCAGTCCCGCACGGGACAGGGGCTCACCCCTCCACTTT. The chain is built from TRBV6-1 and TRBJ1-6, with 10 bases that match TRBD1. V shed 5 bases, J shed 10 bases, and the junction held 8 bases outside the gene matches. Germline lookup yields CDR1 MNHNS and CDR2 SASEGT. The length of the CDR3 is 15 residues.